A single sample gave rise to the 2 T cell receptor beta chains below, sequenced in a study of tumor-infiltrating lymphocytes in primary liver carcinoma. Germline DNA was extracted too, while blood RNA derived from unsorted whole blood. Production of TCR beta cDNA used approximately 480 ng total RNA together with a constant-region primer. Three nested multiplex PCR rounds, a slightly modified ARM-PCR method, built the TCR beta libraries. TRBV1-TRBV30 forward primers paired with a C-beta reverse primer drove the first two PCR rounds, around 10 cycles each. MiXCR, applied by TCRdb to the multiplex PCR reads, yields one record per CDR3 protein. Of about 350,000 distinct CDR3 sequences in the sample, around 60% are singletons; the top ten hold approximately 5.9%. Sequences were obtained from peripheral blood. All receptors come from a man in his forties or fifties with primary liver carcinoma and hepatitis B virus infection.

This rearrangement joins TRBV12-3 or TRBV12-4 to TRBJ2-4; D unclear. The CDR3 has 12 amino acids. The V and J ends lost 3 bases and 7 bases respectively, with 7 bases between them. CDR3 protein: CASSLSKNIQYF. The CDR3 DNA sequence: TGTGCCAGCAGTTTGAGCAAGAACATTCAGTACTTC.

As for this clonotype: At one of its ends the junction is not consistent with the germline gene, which may arise from a read error. The rearrangement joins TRBV4-2 to TRBJ2-1; perhaps D is TRBD1 or TRBD2 (5 bases each). The CDR3 totals 17 residues. From germline, CDR1 is LGHNA and CDR2 YNFKEQ. In nucleotides, the CDR3 is TGTGCCAGCAACCAAGAGGGACCGGAGAGCTCCTACAATGGGCAGTTCTTC. Translating it yields CASNQEGPESSYNGQFF.